Listed below are T cell receptor beta chains from one sample, sequenced in a study of cytomegalovirus exposure and HLA in healthy donors. Clones were read by immunoSEQ multiplex PCR, and TCRdb kept only the in-frame ones, dropping some. The sample includes approximately 76,000 clones, 60% to 75% of them seen just once. Sequencing was done on a sample of PBMCs. Receptor source: a middle-aged woman in good health and CMV-seropositive. CDR3s include the opening cysteine and the closing phenylalanine or tryptophan. Each record gives: V gene, J gene, clone size, D gene, CDR3 length, CDR3 protein, CDR3 DNA. A D gene is named only where the DNA matches it firmly. The size entry is marked missing in some rows and otherwise reads once, few, many or a size class.

v_gene: TRBV29-1
j_gene: TRBJ2-7
abundance: NA
d_gene: NA
len: 11
CDR3aa: CSVTGRGEQYF
CDR3nt: TGCAGCGTTACTGGTAGAGGCGAGCAGTACTTC

v_gene: TRBV5-4
j_gene: TRBJ1-1
abundance: NA
d_gene: TRBD1
len: 17
CDR3aa: CASSLGTGGIVDTEAFF
CDR3nt: TGTGCCAGCAGCTTGGGGACAGGGGGCATCGTGGACACTGAAGCTTTCTTT

v_gene: TRBV19
j_gene: TRBJ2-3
abundance: few
d_gene: NA
len: 13
CDR3aa: CASSFSETDTQYF
CDR3nt: TGTGCCAGTAGTTTTTCTGAGACAGATACGCAGTATTTT

v_gene: TRBV5-1
j_gene: TRBJ1-1
abundance: NA
d_gene: TRBD1
len: 16
CDR3aa: CASSRGAGGTNTEAFF
CDR3nt: TGCGCCAGCAGCAGAGGGGCAGGGGGCACGAACACTGAAGCTTTCTTT

v_gene: TRBV5-1
j_gene: TRBJ1-1
abundance: NA
d_gene: TRBD1
len: 16
CDR3aa: CASSLVYRGKNTEAFF
CDR3nt: TGCGCCAGCAGCTTGGTGTACAGGGGGAAGAACACTGAAGCTTTCTTT

v_gene: TRBV4-3
j_gene: TRBJ1-4
abundance: NA
d_gene: NA
len: 16
CDR3aa: CASSQDHRNGNEKLFF
CDR3nt: TGCGCCAGCAGCCAAGATCACAGGAACGGGAATGAAAAACTGTTTTTT

v_gene: TRBV6-1
j_gene: TRBJ2-7
abundance: NA
d_gene: NA
len: 12
CDR3aa: CASSEQTYEQYF
CDR3nt: TGTGCCAGCAGTGAACAAACCTACGAGCAGTACTTC

v_gene: TRBV25-1
j_gene: TRBJ1-1
abundance: NA
d_gene: NA
len: 13
CDR3aa: CASSEPGVTEAFF
CDR3nt: TGTGCCAGCAGTGAACCGGGAGTCACTGAAGCTTTCTTT

v_gene: TRBV7-2
j_gene: TRBJ1-3
abundance: few
d_gene: TRBD1
len: 13
CDR3aa: CASSTDRGNTIYF
CDR3nt: TGTGCCAGCAGTACGGACAGGGGGAACACCATATATTTT

v_gene: TRBV29-1
j_gene: TRBJ2-1
abundance: NA
d_gene: TRBD2
len: 17
CDR3aa: CSVSFWAGGPSSVEQFF
CDR3nt: TGCAGCGTTAGTTTTTGGGCGGGAGGGCCTTCGAGTGTTGAGCAGTTCTTC

v_gene: TRBV21-1
j_gene: TRBJ2-1
abundance: NA
d_gene: NA
len: 16
CDR3aa: CASSNRPGLAGGEQFF
CDR3nt: TGTGCCAGCAGCAACCGACCGGGACTAGCGGGTGGTGAGCAGTTCTTC

v_gene: TRBV7-6
j_gene: TRBJ2-1
abundance: once
d_gene: TRBD1
len: 15
CDR3aa: CASSRQGTSYNEQFF
CDR3nt: TGTGCCAGCAGCCGACAGGGTACCTCCTACAATGAGCAGTTCTTC

v_gene: TRBV18
j_gene: TRBJ2-3
abundance: NA
d_gene: TRBD1
len: 15
CDR3aa: CASSPPRQGADTQYF
CDR3nt: TGTGCCAGCTCACCCCCCCGGCAGGGGGCAGATACGCAGTATTTT

v_gene: TRBV5-4
j_gene: TRBJ2-5
abundance: NA
d_gene: NA
len: 16
CDR3aa: CASSPAGSGPQETQYF
CDR3nt: TGTGCCAGCAGCCCGGCGGGCAGTGGGCCCCAAGAGACCCAGTACTTC

v_gene: TRBV5-6
j_gene: TRBJ1-5
abundance: NA
d_gene: TRBD1
len: 15
CDR3aa: CASSSTGISNQPQHF
CDR3nt: TGTGCCAGCAGTTCGACAGGGATAAGCAATCAGCCCCAGCATTTT

v_gene: TRBV6-5
j_gene: TRBJ1-2
abundance: NA
d_gene: NA
len: 15
CDR3aa: CASSLQRDTNYGYTF
CDR3nt: TGTGCCAGCAGCTTACAACGGGACACTAACTATGGCTACACCTTC